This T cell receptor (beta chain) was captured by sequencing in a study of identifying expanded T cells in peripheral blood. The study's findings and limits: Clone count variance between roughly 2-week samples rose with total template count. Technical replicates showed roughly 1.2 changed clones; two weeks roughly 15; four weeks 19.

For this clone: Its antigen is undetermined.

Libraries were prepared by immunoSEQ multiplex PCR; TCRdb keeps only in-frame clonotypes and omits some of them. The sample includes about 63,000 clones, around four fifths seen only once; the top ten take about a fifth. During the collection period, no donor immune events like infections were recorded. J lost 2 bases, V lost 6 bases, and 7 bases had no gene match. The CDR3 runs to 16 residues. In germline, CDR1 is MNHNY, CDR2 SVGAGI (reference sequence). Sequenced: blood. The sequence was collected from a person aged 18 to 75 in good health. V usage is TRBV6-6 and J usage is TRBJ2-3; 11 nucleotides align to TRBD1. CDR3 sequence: CASSPGQGVTTDTQYF. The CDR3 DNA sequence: TGTGCCAGCAGCCCGGGACAGGGGGTCACCACAGATACGCAGTATTTT.